Detailed here is one T cell receptor (beta chain). This clonotype was counted between two and nine times. Its cognate antigen has yet to be identified. Base qualities are not at hand, and no much larger clone is one base apart. These data come from a study of T-cell memory formation after mild COVID-19 (dated by TCRdb to 2020 to 2022). At the level of the whole study: TCR sequence clusters from the two donors were found to be largely donor specific. In a couple of donors, T-cell clones that expanded and contracted after mild COVID-19 were tracked by sequencing TCRalpha and TCRbeta repertoires over time. Two young, previously healthy adult volunteers, one female and one male, were included in the cohort. What the study reported, not specific to this receptor: SARS-CoV-2 specificity of the second-wave clones peaking on day 37 was not confirmed. From day 15 to 85, contracting clones showed balanced CD4/CD8 phenotypes, whereas a second wave of clones that expanded from day 15 to 37 leaned towards CD4+. Contracting CD4+ clones turned up mainly in the CM and EM memory subsets, whereas EMRA was where CD8+ clones were enriched. The detection of some responding clones in pre-infection memory suggests that pre-existing cross-reactive memory T cells joined the SARS-CoV-2 response. Only two mild cases were covered by the study, and larger cohorts that include severe cases with pre-infection samples were considered necessary.

The instrument given in TCRdb is Illumina NovaSeq 6000. Using 5'RACE with constant-segment primers, TCRalpha and TCRbeta cDNA libraries were constructed, with sample barcodes and unique molecular identifiers added in the process. Trizol reagent was used to extract RNA from every sample. The libraries were amplified in two PCR steps, and the second step added a second sample barcode and Illumina TruSeq adapters. The libraries were sequenced on an Illumina NovaSeq using 2 x 150 bp paired-end reads. Per the authors' processing: Demultiplexing of reads and collapsing into UMI-guided consensus sequences were performed with migec v1.2.7. With mixcr v2.1.11, UMI consensuses were aligned to TRA and TRB V and J templates and assembled into clonotypes. Clonotypes were classified as expanded or contracted when called significant by both edgeR and NoisET, with noise models trained on biological replicates. edgeR calls used a false discovery rate-adjusted p below 0.01 and a log2 fold-change threshold of 1. As an exploratory analysis of dynamics, PCA with hierarchical clustering was applied to max-normalized trajectories of the 1000 most abundant clonotypes. Separately sequenced CD4+ and CD8+ repertoires were used to assign the CD4 or CD8 phenotype of responding clones. Using fastp at Q25 and MiXCR, TCRdb reprocessed the public reads and kept productive beta chains. Every distinct CDR3 protein forms one entry, paired with its most common genes and DNA. TCRdb assigned the V and J calls; the authors' analysis was not used. Across this sample there are hundreds of thousands of distinct CDR3 sequences, with roughly an eighth seen only once. Of the sample, 20% to 25% falls within the top ten clones.

The germline V gene gives CDR1 as SGHTA and CDR2 as FQGNSA. The cysteine opens and the valine closes a CDR3 of 17 amino acids. CDR3 DNA is the only sequence kept; it has 51 bases, read in frame from the first base. V and J are truncated by 8 bases and 6 bases respectively, leaving an intervening sequence of 29 bases. PBMCs were isolated by Ficoll-Paque density gradient centrifugation. The rearrangement combines TRBV7-2 with TRBJ2-7, with the D gene tentatively TRBD1 or TRBD2, based on 5 matching bases in each. What was sequenced was PBMCs or a T cell subset sorted from them (not recorded which). This clonotype was sampled from a man aged 18 to 30 who had mild COVID-19 (a few samples of this study predate the infection). The sample titles of this study are shuffled in the database, so cell type and time point are left out; the donor was told from shared clones. The nucleotide sequence reads as follows: TGTGCCAGCGGACCGCCGGGAAAGGGCTCCTTGGGGCGCGAGCAGTACGTC. Translated, it reads CASGPPGKGSLGREQYV.